The T cell receptor beta chain described here comes from a study of shared clonotypes between healthy human individuals. Study at large: CD4 naive and memory got three plates each, CD8 naive two, CD8 memory one.

Points from the study as a whole: Larger estimated richness was generally recorded for naive subsets relative to memory subsets. The study found lower generation probabilities in non-shared clonotypes than in those shared by all four donors.

Only in-frame clones appear in the TCRdb table, and some are missing; sequencing was by immunoSEQ multiplex PCR. The repertoire holds around 1,100,000 clones, approximately 80% seen once, with approximately 0.9% in the top ten. Points on this clone: Its antigen remains unidentified.

A split of CD4+ cells into CD45RA+ naive and CD45RA-negative memory subsets was performed. The CDR3 is 13 amino acids. The V and J ends lost 5 bases and 0 bases respectively, with 6 bases between them. CDR1 SGHTA and CDR2 FQGNSA come from the germline V gene. The sequencing sample was made of memory CD4+ T cells from PBMCs. Stated subset: CD45RA-negative fraction. This receptor was obtained from a man aged 18 to 30 in good health. Some clones in this sample may be carry-over from other donors' samples. The chain joins TRBV7-2 to TRBJ2-3; D is ambiguous. CDR3 in amino acids: CASSRGSTDTQYF. The DNA for the CDR3 is TGTGCCAGCAGCCGCGGCAGCACAGATACGCAGTATTTT.